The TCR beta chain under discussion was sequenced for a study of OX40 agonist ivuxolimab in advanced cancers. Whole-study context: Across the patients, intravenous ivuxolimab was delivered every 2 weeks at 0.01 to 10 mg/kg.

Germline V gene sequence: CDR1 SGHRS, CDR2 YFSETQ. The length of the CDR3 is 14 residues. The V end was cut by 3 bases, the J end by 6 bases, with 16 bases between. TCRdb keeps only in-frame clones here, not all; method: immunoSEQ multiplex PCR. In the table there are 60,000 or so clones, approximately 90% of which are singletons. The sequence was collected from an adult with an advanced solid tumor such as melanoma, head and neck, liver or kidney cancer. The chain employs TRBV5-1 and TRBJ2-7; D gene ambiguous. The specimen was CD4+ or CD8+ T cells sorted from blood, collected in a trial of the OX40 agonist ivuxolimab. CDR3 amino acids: CASSSVMPTAEQYF. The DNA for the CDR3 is TGCGCCAGCAGCTCCGTCATGCCGACGGCCGAGCAGTACTTC.